This T cell receptor beta chain was retrieved from a study of cytomegalovirus exposure and HLA in healthy donors (dated by TCRdb to the late 2010s). About the full investigation: In an earlier analysis of about 560 of the donors, less than 350 Gb of sequence data and roughly 100 million unique TCR beta sequences from about 179 million T cells were reported. Approximately 300 gigabases of sequencing data and around 80 million unique TCR sequences made up an early release that covered fewer than 650 HLA-typed donors. Of the 398 genotyped donors, about 80% fell in the genetic ancestry cluster associated with self-reported Caucasian donors. The study aimed to test whether signatures of past pathogen exposure could be identified by cataloging public T cell receptors. The study used immunosequencing to profile the T cell repertoires of approximately 650 subjects and linked those repertoires to cytomegalovirus serostatus. In addition to the first cohort of 650 to 800 subjects, a separate validation cohort of under 150 different subjects was used. To predict cytomegalovirus infection status, the study combined high-throughput TCR immunosequencing, statistical association of individual TCRs with disease status, and machine learning. A later analysis re-examined previously published TCR beta repertoires from around 670 donors and added high-resolution HLA genotyping to investigate patterns of TCR occurrence. Rather than drawing on any new phenotypic data, the later analysis identified candidate immune exposures from TCR beta sequences and the way those sequences occurred across donors. To decide whether each TCR beta V gene segment behaved as functional or pseudogenic, an earlier analysis of fewer than 750 of the donors relied on high-throughput TCR beta sequencing. Donor age, sex, ethnicity and CMV serostatus were collected together with the repertoire data. Genome-wide SNP genotypes for about 60% of the roughly 670 donors were used in a later genetic analysis, which treated that subset as a discovery cohort. Every discovery cohort repertoire had been produced on one sequencing platform. HLA typing covered class I and class II loci at four-digit resolution. The number of typed donors differed by locus: about 629-640 for A, B, C, DRB1 and DQB1; 522 for DQA1; fewer than 610 for DPA1; and 400 to 480 for DPB1. A handful of DR-DQ haplotypes were handled as single units for association and clustering because linkage in the cohort was strong. Across around 400 genotyped donors of the cohort, an average of approximately 240,000 unique TCR beta nucleotide sequences per donor were sequenced, and around 20% of those sequences were non-productive.

The cohort comprised some 680 healthy bone marrow donors. Cohort members were all nominally healthy when sampled, although unrecorded immune exposures were likely present. The donor tested CMV seropositive and was one of the 289 seropositive cohort members. A peripheral blood sample was collected from each donor, and TCR beta sequencing was performed on peripheral blood mononuclear cells. The Qiagen DNeasy Blood Extraction Kit was used to extract genomic DNA from the blood cell samples. The method was the immunoSEQ multiplex PCR assay. A mixture of 60 forward primers for TCR Vbeta segments and 13 reverse primers for TCR Jbeta segments was used in the multiplex PCR. The CDR3 region of rearranged TCR beta genes was amplified from genomic DNA by a multiplex PCR assay. Amplified TCR beta libraries were sequenced as 87-base-pair reads on the Illumina HiSeq System. Per the original workflow: A later analysis counted tens of millions of unique TCR beta chains across the 550 to 800 repertoires, and approximately 11 million of these chains were shared by at least two donors. To remove PCR and sequencing errors, raw reads were error-corrected and collapsed into unique sequences using a nearest-neighbor algorithm that merged closely related sequences. CDR3 sequences were aligned to IMGT reference sequences to assign V, D and J gene segments. For a sequence to be retained, at least a six-nucleotide match to both a V gene segment and a J gene segment was required. Rearrangements were classified as productive when the CDR3 lacked stop codons and remained in frame with V and J, and all other rearrangements were classified as non-productive. Following IMGT convention, CDR3 was defined as the stretch from the second conserved V-encoded cysteine up to the conserved J-encoded phenylalanine. Sequences without an unambiguous match to a single V gene segment were excluded from the earlier analysis of several hundred of the donors. An earlier analysis of 500 to 600 of the donors classified V segments as functional when productive rearrangements were above 56.7% and as segregating when the standard deviation between donors was above 5%. A statistical classification framework was built for diagnosing cytomegalovirus status from the catalog of TCR beta chain sequences. In a later analysis, TCR nucleotide sequences were compared against IMGT/GENE-DB human TR gene sequences so that V and J genes could be assigned. The TCRdist pipeline was used in a later analysis to assign CDR3 sequences and most-parsimonious VDJ recombination scenarios. In a later analysis, each TCR beta chain was defined by its CDR3 amino acid sequence together with its V-gene family, and reads without a unique V-gene family were excluded. In a later analysis, approximately 590 highly shared, low-generation-probability nucleotide sequences were removed to address suspected cross-contamination and a sequencing artifact. In a later analysis, a clonal expansion index for each public chain was calculated from normalized within-repertoire ranks of inferred template counts. A later analysis computed generation probabilities with a VDJ recombination model fitted to out-of-frame rearrangements, and checked the results against IGoR. In a later analysis, hypergeometric tests were used to score TCR-TCR, TCR-HLA and TCR-CMV co-occurrence, with a repertoire-size bias correction applied to TCR pairs. To estimate false discovery rates, a later analysis permuted the HLA or CMV assignments 20 times. In a later analysis, co-occurring TCRs were grouped using DBSCAN, and TCRdist sequence similarity was added for clustering within HLA-allele-positive subsets. For co-occurrence clustering, repertoires with fewer than 30,000 or more than 120,000 public chains were excluded, along with about five repertoires with anomalous nucleotide sharing. TCRdb holds this immuneACCESS table with in-frame rearrangements only. Some clones are missing; in checked studies, unresolved V genes explain under half, and the rest has no known cause. V, J and clone size reflect that table, while D and trimming were determined from the DNA. The sample has some 48,000 clones on record, around 80% of them singletons. The ten largest make up about 7.8% of the sample.

Looking up the germline V gene yields CDR1 KGHSH and CDR2 LQKENI. The CDR3, from cysteine to phenylalanine, totals 16 residues. Kept here is only the CDR3 DNA, which spans 48 bases and is read in frame from base 1. The V and J ends are trimmed by 6 bases and 5 bases, leaving 20 bases between them. The investigation overall reported the following: Compared with equally common non-associated chains, HLA-associated TCR beta chains in a later analysis were more clonally expanded and had lower generation probabilities. The authors suggested that the approach could potentially be generalized to other disease states and immunological phenotypes. Because some donors lacked HLA typing at each locus, the association tests relied only on the typed subset. A further reported finding was that TCR beta sequences accurately predicted the HLA-A and HLA-B alleles for most subjects in the first cohort. According to a later analysis, TCR association rates differed among HLA loci, with DRB1 alleles showing the most associated TCRs and HLA-C alleles showing the fewest. Specific HLA alleles were associated with 16,951 TCR beta sequences at a false discovery rate of 0.05 in a later analysis. A later genetic analysis reported fewer N-insertions in productive TCRs among donors in an Asian-associated ancestry cluster than the roughly 650-donor mean. The presence/absence analyses assumed that sequencing depth was roughly uniform across donors, and that assumption may not be true. This cohort had only TCR beta chains sequenced, and the lack of alpha or paired-chain data limited which features could be detected. Because counts were too low, approximately 18 rarely observed V segments, including chromosome 9 orphons, were excluded from the earlier analysis of about 500 of the donors. Immune exposure information for the cohort was limited to CMV serostatus. Linkage disequilibrium might explain the correlated functional status among segregating V segments, but an unknown experimental factor could not be ruled out. In vitro tests confirmed that a few of the cytomegalovirus-associated TCR beta chains recognize cytomegalovirus antigens. The classifier was reported to diagnose cytomegalovirus status with high specificity and sensitivity in both the original and validation cohorts. Most TCR sequences were observed very rarely across donors, whereas some public TCRs were present in many individuals. The study listed 164 TCR beta chains as associated with cytomegalovirus. The 87-base-pair reads could not distinguish some IMGT-functional V segments, including TRBV6-2 and TRBV6-3, so those segments were excluded. An earlier analysis of approximately 570 of the donors showed that most TCR beta V segments appeared in productive rearrangements either about 87% or about 30% of the time, which broadly matched IMGT annotations. The sequencing pipeline was judged likely to have produced a cluster of highly shared sequence variants as a technical artifact. An association between a missense DCLRE1C variant and V-gene and J-gene trimming of TCR beta chains was found in a later genetic analysis and replicated in an independent cohort. When HLA alleles, especially DR and DQ, strongly co-occurred, TCR associations were difficult to assign to individual alleles. According to a later analysis, most CMV-associated TCR beta chains appeared to be HLA-restricted, and the HLA associations seemed to be driven largely by CMV exposure. A later analysis reported that several top co-occurrence clusters appeared linked to parvovirus B19, influenza, CMV and Epstein-Barr virus.

A remark on this clone: Its recognized antigen is unknown. Nothing much larger sits one base from this clone, and base qualities are not available.

This sequence uses TRBV18 and TRBJ1-5; the D gene is perhaps TRBD1, on 5 matching bases. Sequencing was performed on PBMCs. This sequence originates from a young man in good health and CMV-seropositive. CDR3 region: CASSRAQGRVDQPQHF. The DNA is TGTGCCAGCTCCCGTGCCCAGGGAAGGGTTGATCAGCCCCAGCATTTT.